The present T cell receptor beta chain was sequenced within a study of blood T cell repertoires in COVID-19. Study background: COVID-19 samples, acute and convalescent, were from the United States, Italy and Spain. T cells, B-cell-depleted T cells, or PBMCs supplied cDNA or gDNA.

Trimming took 7 bases from V and 4 from J; bases not matched to a gene: 6. The CDR3 has 14 residues. Germline loops: CDR1 MNHEY, CDR2 SVGAGI. A Seattle source enrolled patients during active infection and followed them longitudinally. Repertoires were generated with immunoSEQ multiplex PCR, while TCRdb's copy carries only in-frame clones and drops some. The data contain roughly 180,000 clones, 60% to 85% of them singletons. The source material was peripheral blood. The J gene is TRBJ2-1, the V gene TRBV6-5; 8 bases are a match to TRBD1. The receptor was isolated from a woman in her sixties or seventies with COVID-19, enrolled during active disease. This CDR3 reads CASIKGQGYNEQFF. The CDR3 DNA is TGTGCCAGCATCAAAGGACAGGGATACAATGAGCAGTTCTTC.